This T cell receptor (beta chain) came from a study of OX40 agonist ivuxolimab in advanced cancers. This clone was seen more than once but under ten times. What it binds is unknown. Study-level results: Among expanded peripheral T cells, antigen specificity went undetermined.

TCRdb's table, derived via immunoSEQ multiplex PCR, lists solely in-frame clones and lacks some. The table records some 33,000 clones, more than 75% of them present only once. The germline V gene encodes CDR1 SGHRS and CDR2 YFSETQ. The V and J ends lost 3 bases and 6 bases, in that order; junction bases with no gene match: 7. This CDR3 spans 16 amino acids. This TCR came from an adult with an advanced solid tumor such as melanoma, head and neck, liver or kidney cancer. The sample was CD4+ or CD8+ T cells sorted from blood, taken in a trial of the OX40 agonist ivuxolimab. V gene TRBV5-1 combines with J gene TRBJ2-2; TRBD1 aligns across 11 bases. CDR3 nucleotides: TGCGCCAGCAGCTCAGCCGGGACAGGGGGGTCCGGGGAGCTGTTTTTT. Translating gives CASSSAGTGGSGELFF.